A single sample gave rise to the 24 T cell receptor beta chains below, sequenced in a study of low-dose radiotherapy and immunotherapy resistance in tumors. First-strand cDNA used TRAV- and TRBV-specific primers, covering alpha and beta chains. For amplifying TCRs, the PCR ran for about 20 cycles with Phusion, which was used together with a constant-region primer and the adapter on the V primers. TCRdb recomputed calls from the reads with MiXCR, one row per CDR3 protein. The table has just over 90,000 distinct CDR3 sequences, less than 25% seen once; the top ten hold roughly 13%. The time point here: after trial treatment. The treatment: LDRT plus nivolumab, ipilimumab, low-dose cyclophosphamide and aspirin (RACIN trial). The specimen comprised PBMCs, sampled after low-dose radiotherapy plus immunotherapy. The receptors come from a female donor with ovarian cancer.

This rearrangement joins TRBV5-1 to TRBJ2-2, with a possible D match to TRBD1 (6 bases). Germline lookup yields CDR1 SGHRS and CDR2 YFSETQ. V lost 3 bases to trimming and J lost 4 bases, with 16 bases between them. CDR3 length equals 16 residues. CDR3 in DNA: TGCGCCAGCAGCTCCCGGGACACTCGCGGCACCGGGGAGCTGTTTTTT. Its translation is CASSSRDTRGTGELFF.

Details on this clonotype: This may be a read error: a much more frequent sequence differs by one nucleotide. The CDR3 DNA reads TGCGCCAGCAGCCAAGGGACCTCTGGGGCCAACGGCCTGACTTTC. This sequence encodes CASSQGTSGANGLTF. This chain joins TRBV4-3 and TRBJ2-6; a weak D match, TRBD1 (5 bases). The CDR3 contains 15 residues. Per germline, CDR1 LGHNA and CDR2 YSLEER.

This clonotype was recorded once. The rearrangement links TRBV27 to TRBJ2-3; the match to TRBD1 covers 7 bases. Trimming took 7 bases from V and 8 from J; bases not matched to a gene: 18. This CDR3 has 16 amino acids. Germline assignment: CDR1 MNHEY and CDR2 SMNVEV (reference sequence). The CDR3 protein is CASNPSRGGGWFTQYF. The CDR3 DNA sequence: TGTGCCAGCAACCCCAGTCGAGGGGGCGGGTGGTTTACGCAGTATTTT.

Ten or more counts support this clonotype. The genes are TRBV7-6 and TRBJ1-6; no reliable D call. Germline V lookup: CDR1 SGHVS, CDR2 FNYEAQ. Trimming shortened V by 7 bases and J by 7 bases, and 14 bases separated the two germline ends. This CDR3 region has 14 residues. The DNA of the CDR3 is TGTGCCAGCACCTTGAATTGGAAAAATTCACCCCTCCACTTT. It translates to CASTLNWKNSPLHF.

This clonotype has a count of ten or more. The gene calls are TRBV7-3 and TRBJ2-2; 8 nucleotides match TRBD1. After removal of 5 bases from V and 7 bases from J, the junction contained 15 bases not matched to a gene. This CDR3 spans 17 amino acids. CDR1 is SGHTA and CDR2 is FQGTGA in the germline V gene. Here the CDR3 reads CASSQIQQGVGVGELFF. In nucleotides, the CDR3 is TGTGCCAGCAGCCAGATTCAACAGGGGGTCGGGGTCGGGGAGCTGTTTTTT.

This clonotype was picked up a small number of times. This chain joins TRBV5-1 and TRBJ2-7; D gene ambiguous. The CDR3 is made up of 14 amino acids. Germline V gives CDR1 SGHRS, CDR2 YFSETQ. V lost 4 bases and J 4 bases, leaving 15 bases between the germline ends. CDR3 in amino acids: CASSLTSNQYEQYF. For the CDR3, the DNA is TGCGCCAGCAGCCTGACAAGTAACCAATACGAGCAGTACTTC.

Many counts were recorded for this clonotype. V gene TRBV6-2 or TRBV6-3 combines with J gene TRBJ1-4, with D perhaps TRBD1 (6 bases). Trimming shortened V by 5 bases and J by 6 bases, and 22 bases separated the two germline ends. This CDR3 spans 17 amino acids. CDR1 is MNHEY and CDR2 is SVGEGT in the germline V gene. CDR3 coding DNA: TGTGCCAGCAGTGGGGCGTTTTTTCGGACAGCTGATGAAAAACTGTTTTTT. Translation gives CASSGAFFRTADEKLFF.

This clonotype was counted many times. The chain employs TRBV4-2 and TRBJ2-2, with TRBD1 as a possible D gene (6 bases). The CDR3 totals 16 residues. V was pared by 1 base and J by 4 bases, with 13 bases between. Germline CDR1 reads LGHNA; CDR2 reads YNFKEQ. CDR3: CASSQGIRQVTGELFF. The CDR3 DNA sequence: TGTGCCAGCAGCCAAGGAATAAGACAGGTCACCGGGGAGCTGTTTTTT.

The chain combines TRBV28 with TRBJ1-4; D is unresolved. CDR1 and CDR2 from the germline V gene are MDHEN and SYDVKM. Between the trimmed V and J ends, which lost 10 bases and 2 bases, there was a span of 14 bases. This CDR3 has 14 amino acids. CDR3: CATREYRTNEKLFF. The DNA of the CDR3 is TGTGCCACCCGAGAATATCGGACTAATGAAAAACTGTTTTTT.

This clonotype was seen at least ten times. This chain joins TRBV12-3 or TRBV12-4 and TRBJ2-7; a weak D match, TRBD2 (5 bases). The germline V and J ends were trimmed by 6 bases and 3 bases, with 12 bases remaining between them. CDR3 length: 13 amino acids. This CDR3 reads CASSRLAYYEQYF. CDR3 DNA sequence: TGTGCCAGCAGCCGTCTAGCCTACTACGAGCAGTACTTC.

This clonotype was seen repeatedly, ten times or more. V is TRBV5-1 and J is TRBJ2-1; no clear D. Germline V gene lookup returns CDR1 SGHRS and CDR2 YFSETQ. The CDR3 has 15 residues. Trimming removed 3 bases at V and 0 bases at J, with 10 bases between. CDR3 sequence reads: CASSSTSSSYNEQFF. The CDR3 DNA sequence: TGCGCCAGCAGCTCCACATCAAGCTCCTACAATGAGCAGTTCTTC. Full variable domain (missing parts from reference TRBV5-1 and TRBJ2-1): KAGVTQTPRYLIKTRGQQVTLSCSPISGHRSVSWYQQTPGQGLQFLFEYFSETQRNKGNFPGRFSGRQFSNSRSEMNVSTLELGDSALYLCASSSTSSSYNEQFFGPGTRLTVL.

This clonotype has at least ten counts. The V and J genes are TRBV6-2 or TRBV6-3 and TRBJ1-2; 7 bases align to TRBD1. This CDR3 contains 13 residues. Germline V lookup: CDR1 MNHEY, CDR2 SVGEGT. V was pared by 6 bases and J by 6 bases, with 7 bases of the junction left unmatched. CDR3 in amino acids: CASSRQGGNGYTF. The CDR3 DNA reads as TGTGCCAGCAGCAGACAGGGCGGTAATGGCTACACCTTC.

This clonotype has ten or more counts. The chain carries TRBV2 and TRBJ2-2; the D is unclear. Germline CDR1 reads SNHLY; CDR2 reads FYNNEI. This CDR3 has 14 residues. Trimming shortened V by 6 bases and J by 1 base, and 9 bases separated the two germline ends. The CDR3 sequence is CASRLGRNTGELFF. The CDR3 region has the DNA TGTGCCAGCAGACTTGGGCGGAACACCGGGGAGCTGTTTTTT.

This chain connects TRBV28 to TRBJ2-2; D is uncertain. The CDR3 spans 15 residues. V was shortened by 2 bases and J by 5 bases, with 12 bases between the two germline ends. Germline CDR1 and CDR2: MDHEN and SYDVKM. CDR3 protein: CASSLAPTDTGELFF. CDR3 nucleotide sequence: TGTGCCAGCAGTTTAGCCCCTACCGATACCGGGGAGCTGTTTTTT. The full variable domain, in which reference TRBV28 and TRBJ2-2 provide the parts outside the CDR3, is DVKVTQSSRYLVKRTGEKVFLECVQDMDHENMFWYRQDPGLGLRLIYFSYDVKMKEKGDIPEGYSVSREKKERFSLILESASTNQTSMYLCASSLAPTDTGELFFGEGSRLTVL.

This chain uses TRBV7-2 with TRBJ2-2, with 9 bases matching TRBD2. The CDR3 extends over 17 amino acids. J gave up 0 bases and V 1 base, and 3 bases lay outside the gene matches. The germline CDR1 and CDR2 sequences are SGHTA and FQGNSA. In nucleotides, the CDR3 is TGTGCCAGCAGCTTAGGAGCGGGGGGCTCGAACACCGGGGAGCTGTTTTTT. Translated, it gives CASSLGAGGSNTGELFF.

This clonotype was detected ten times or more. The CDR3 region has the DNA TGTGCCAGCAGTTACGGAGGGGGCGGGGGTCAGCCCCAGCATTTT. This translates into CASSYGGGGGQPQHF. This chain connects TRBV6-5 to TRBJ1-5, with TRBD1 matching 7 bases. This CDR3 region has 15 residues. The germline gives CDR1 MNHEY, CDR2 SVGAGI. Germline trimming cut 2 bases from V and 6 bases from J; bases unmatched to any gene: 7.

This clonotype has ten or more counts. This chain connects TRBV6-2 or TRBV6-3 to TRBJ2-3; 7 nucleotides agree with TRBD2. V shed 2 bases, J shed 1 base, and the junction held 15 bases outside the gene matches. Germline V gene data show CDR1 as MNHEY and CDR2 as SVGEGT. The CDR3 is 19 residues long. CDR3 sequence: CASSYRGRRGSGGTDTQYF. The CDR3 nucleotides are TGTGCCAGCAGTTACCGGGGAAGAAGAGGCAGCGGGGGCACAGATACGCAGTATTTT.

The chain employs TRBV13 and TRBJ1-5; 7 positions agree with TRBD1. Per germline, CDR1 PRHDT and CDR2 FYEKMQ (reference sequence). This CDR3 comprises 15 residues. The trim removed 5 bases at V and 6 bases at J, leaving 10 bases unmatched. The CDR3 sequence is CASSLEGAYSQPQHF. The CDR3 DNA reads TGTGCCAGCAGCCTGGAGGGGGCATATAGTCAGCCCCAGCATTTT.

This clonotype was detected ten times or more. The genes are TRBV11-2 and TRBJ2-5, with D perhaps matching TRBD1 or TRBD2 (5 bases each). The CDR3 runs to 13 residues. CDR1 is SGHAT and CDR2 is FQNNGV in the germline V gene. Trimming shortened V by 1 base and J by 4 bases, and 7 bases separated the two germline ends. This CDR3 is CASSLGGTETQYF. For the CDR3, the DNA is TGTGCCAGCAGCTTAGGAGGGACAGAGACCCAGTACTTC.

With regard to this clonotype: The junction departs from the called germline gene at one end, perhaps through a read error. The chain employs TRBV18 and TRBJ1-5, with TRBD1 matching 7 bases. The CDR3 has 14 residues. CDR1 is KGHSH, CDR2 LQKENI, per germline. The CDR3 DNA is TGTGCCAGTTCACAGGGGAGAGGCAATCAGCCCCAGCATTTT. As protein: CASSQGRGNQPQHF.

This clonotype was found many times. This sequence joins TRBV7-9 and TRBJ2-1; 12 bases are a match to TRBD2. Germline CDR1 and CDR2: SEHNR and FQNEAQ (reference sequence). The CDR3 extends over 18 amino acids. Trimming cost V 2 bases and J 7 bases; bases outside gene matches: 12. Here the CDR3 reads CASSLPPRLAGVKNEQFF. The CDR3, as DNA: TGTGCCAGCAGCTTACCGCCGCGACTAGCGGGAGTAAAGAATGAGCAGTTCTTC.

This chain joins TRBV7-2 and TRBJ1-1; D is undetermined. V lost 5 bases, J lost 0 bases, and 4 bases lay in between. The V gene's germline CDR1 is SGHTA and CDR2 FQGNSA. The CDR3 is 12 amino acids. As DNA, the CDR3 is TGTGCCAGCAGCCTTTTGAACACTGAAGCTTTCTTT. Protein sequence: CASSLLNTEAFF. Drawing the rest from reference TRBV7-2 and TRBJ1-1, the complete variable domain is GAGVSQSPSNKVTEKGKDVELRCDPISGHTALYWYRQSLGQGLEFLIYFQGNSAPDKSGLPSDRFSAERTGGSVSTLTIQRTQQEDSAVYLCASSLLNTEAFFGQGTRLTVV.

In this sample, this clonotype turned up many times. The rearrangement joins TRBV2 to TRBJ1-3; D not resolved. This CDR3 has 10 amino acids. Germline-derived CDR1 and CDR2 are SNHLY and FYNNEI. With 7 bases removed from V and 6 bases from J, the gap between germline ends came to 4 bases. The CDR3 nucleotides are TGTGCCAGCAAAGTAAACACCATATATTTT. Its translation is CASKVNTIYF.

Ten or more counts support this clonotype. As DNA, the CDR3 is TGTGCCAGCAGCCCCTTCGTGGGGGGCAAGCAGTACTTC. Its protein product is CASSPFVGGKQYF. The rearrangement links TRBV7-3 to TRBJ2-7; tentatively, D is TRBD1 or TRBD2 (6 bases each). CDR1 SGHTA and CDR2 FQGTGA come from the germline V gene. Trimming took 5 bases from V and 8 from J, leaving 16 bases between them. This CDR3 has 13 amino acids. Based on the CDR3 plus reference TRBV7-3 and TRBJ2-7, the full variable domain is GAGVSQTPSNKVTEKGKYVELRCDPISGHTALYWYRQSLGQGPEFLIYFQGTGAADDSGLPNDRFFAVRPEGSVSTLKIQRTERGDSAVYLCASSPFVGGKQYFGPGTRLTVT.